This paragraph covers one T cell receptor (beta chain) sequence. These data come from a study of blood T cell repertoires in COVID-19. Background on the study: PBMCs, B-cell-depleted T cells, or T cells were the source of the cDNA or gDNA that made up the material.

V shed 7 bases and J 5 bases; nucleotides not matched to a gene: 7. CDR3 size: 14 residues. Germline V gives CDR1 SGHTA, CDR2 FQGNSA. The repertoire was sequenced with immunoSEQ multiplex PCR; TCRdb's copy has only in-frame clones and lacks some. The sample gives around 87,000 clones, roughly nine tenths of which show up once; about 8.1% is in the top ten. Sequencing was carried out using peripheral blood. This clonotype was obtained from a man over 45 with acute or convalescent COVID-19. The rearrangement links TRBV7-2 to TRBJ2-3, with 9 bases that match TRBD2. DNA of the CDR3: TGTGCCAGCACCTCGGGACTAGCCGGAGATACGCAGTATTTT. It specifies CASTSGLAGDTQYF.